This T cell receptor beta chain was observed in a study of early T cells in non-severe SARS-CoV-2 infection. As for the study in general: The chains were unpaired, and the sequenced material was bulk RNA from unsorted whole blood.

The study, taken as a whole, reports: Anti-spike CD8 specificities were favored by VDJdb matching, whose results missed private and CD4 specificities.

Individually, cDNA molecules had unique molecular identifiers attached to them. TCRdb processed the 5' RACE reads anew with MiXCR; each CDR3 protein has one entry. This table holds around 35,000 distinct CDR3 sequences, roughly 6% found once. This clonotype was observed at least ten times. Its specificity is not known. The V and J ends lost 3 bases and 8 bases respectively, with 12 bases between them. CDR3 length: 12 residues. Germline CDR1 and CDR2: SGHRS and YFSETQ. The receptor comes from an adult who was a healthcare worker with PCR-confirmed SARS-CoV-2 infection or an uninfected control (not recorded which). Sequenced input: whole blood. This sequence joins TRBV5-1 and TRBJ2-7; tentatively, D is TRBD1 (5 bases). CDR3 protein: CASSYDQGKQYF. CDR3 DNA: TGCGCCAGCAGCTACGATCAGGGAAAGCAGTACTTC.